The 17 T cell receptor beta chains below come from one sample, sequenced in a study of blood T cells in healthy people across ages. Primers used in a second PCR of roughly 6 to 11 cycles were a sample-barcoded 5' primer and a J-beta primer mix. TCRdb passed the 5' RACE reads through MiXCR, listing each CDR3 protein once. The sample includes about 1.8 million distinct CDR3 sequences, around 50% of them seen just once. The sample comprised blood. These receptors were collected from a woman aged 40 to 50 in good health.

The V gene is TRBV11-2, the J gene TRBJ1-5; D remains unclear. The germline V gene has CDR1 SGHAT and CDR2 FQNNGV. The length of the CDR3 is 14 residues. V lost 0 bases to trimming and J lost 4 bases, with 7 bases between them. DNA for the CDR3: TGTGCCAGCAGCTTAGATAAAGGAAATCAGCCCCAGCATTTT. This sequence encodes CASSLDKGNQPQHF. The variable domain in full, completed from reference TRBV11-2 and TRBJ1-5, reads EAGVAQSPRYKIIEKRQSVAFWCNPISGHATLYWYQQILGQGPKLLIQFQNNGVVDDSQLPKDRFSAERLKGVDSTLKIQPAKLEDSAVYLCASSLDKGNQPQHFGDGTRLSIL.

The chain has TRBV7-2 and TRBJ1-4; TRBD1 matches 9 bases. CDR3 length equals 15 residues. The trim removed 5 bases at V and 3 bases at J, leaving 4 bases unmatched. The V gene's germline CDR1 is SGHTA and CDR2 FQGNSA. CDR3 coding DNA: TGTGCCAGCAGCCGGGGGACAGGGTCTAATGAAAAACTGTTTTTT. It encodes CASSRGTGSNEKLFF.

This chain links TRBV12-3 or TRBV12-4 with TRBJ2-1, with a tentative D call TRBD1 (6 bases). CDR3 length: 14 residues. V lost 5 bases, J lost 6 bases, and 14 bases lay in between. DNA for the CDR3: TGTGCCAGCAGTCAGGGGTCTGCGGGCAATGAGCAGTTCTTC. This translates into CASSQGSAGNEQFF.

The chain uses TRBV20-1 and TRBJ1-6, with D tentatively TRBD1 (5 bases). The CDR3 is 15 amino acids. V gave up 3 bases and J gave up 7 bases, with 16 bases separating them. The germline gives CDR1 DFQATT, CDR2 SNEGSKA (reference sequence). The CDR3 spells CSASKTVNLNSPLHF. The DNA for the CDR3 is TGCAGTGCTAGCAAGACAGTCAACCTAAATTCACCCCTCCACTTT.

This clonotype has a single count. CDR3 residues: CASSQDRGGIRLSTDTQYF. The CDR3 DNA sequence: TGTGCCAGCAGCCAAGATCGGGGGGGGATCCGCCTGAGCACAGATACGCAGTATTTT. This sequence joins TRBV3-1 and TRBJ2-3; TRBD2 agrees at 8 bases. Trimming at V came to 0 bases and at J to 0 bases, leaving 11 bases not matched to a gene. This CDR3 has 19 residues. Germline CDR1 LGHDT, CDR2 YNNKEL (reference sequence).

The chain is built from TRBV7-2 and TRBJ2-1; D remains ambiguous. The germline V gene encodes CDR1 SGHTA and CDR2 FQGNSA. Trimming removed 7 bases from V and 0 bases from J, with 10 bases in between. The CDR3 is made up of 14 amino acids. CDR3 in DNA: TGTGCCAGCAAAAATATGGGCTCCTACAATGAGCAGTTCTTC. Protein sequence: CASKNMGSYNEQFF.

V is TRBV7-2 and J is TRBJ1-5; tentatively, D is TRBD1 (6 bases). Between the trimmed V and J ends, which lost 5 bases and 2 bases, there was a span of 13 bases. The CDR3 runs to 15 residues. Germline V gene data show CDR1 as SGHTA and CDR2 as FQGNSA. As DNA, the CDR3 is TGTGCCAGCAGCCCGAACAGGGTGGGCAATCAGCCCCAGCATTTT. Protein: CASSPNRVGNQPQHF. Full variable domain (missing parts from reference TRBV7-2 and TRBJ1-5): GAGVSQSPSNKVTEKGKDVELRCDPISGHTALYWYRQSLGQGLEFLIYFQGNSAPDKSGLPSDRFSAERTGGSVSTLTIQRTQQEDSAVYLCASSPNRVGNQPQHFGDGTRLSIL.

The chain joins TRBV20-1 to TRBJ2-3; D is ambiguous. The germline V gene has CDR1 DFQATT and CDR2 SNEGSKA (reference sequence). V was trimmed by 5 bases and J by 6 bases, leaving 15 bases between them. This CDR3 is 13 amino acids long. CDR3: CSAPRWMSDTQYF. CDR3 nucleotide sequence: TGCAGTGCTCCGAGGTGGATGTCGGATACGCAGTATTTT.

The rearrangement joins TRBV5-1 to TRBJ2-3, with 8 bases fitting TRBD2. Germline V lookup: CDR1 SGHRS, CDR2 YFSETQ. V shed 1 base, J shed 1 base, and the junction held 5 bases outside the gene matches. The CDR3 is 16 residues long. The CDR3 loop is CASSLRNSGGTDTQYF. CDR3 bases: TGCGCCAGCAGCTTGCGGAATAGCGGGGGCACAGATACGCAGTATTTT. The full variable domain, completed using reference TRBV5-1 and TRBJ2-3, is KAGVTQTPRYLIKTRGQQVTLSCSPISGHRSVSWYQQTPGQGLQFLFEYFSETQRNKGNFPGRFSGRQFSNSRSEMNVSTLELGDSALYLCASSLRNSGGTDTQYFGPGTRLTVL.

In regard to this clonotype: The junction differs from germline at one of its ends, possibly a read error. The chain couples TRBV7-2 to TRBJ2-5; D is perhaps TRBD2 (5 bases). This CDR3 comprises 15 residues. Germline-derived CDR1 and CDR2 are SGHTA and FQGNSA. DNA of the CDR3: TGTGCCAGCACCTTAGGTGCCTCAGAGGGAGAGACCCAGTACTTC. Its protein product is CASTLGASEGETQYF.

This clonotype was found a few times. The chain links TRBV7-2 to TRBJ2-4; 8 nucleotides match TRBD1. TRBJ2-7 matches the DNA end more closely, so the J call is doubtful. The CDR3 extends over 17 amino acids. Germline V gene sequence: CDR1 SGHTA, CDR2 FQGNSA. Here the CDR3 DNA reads TGTGCCAGCAGCTTTGCAGGGGGCGCATTCAGACCCTACGAGCAGTACTTC. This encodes CASSFAGGAFRPYEQYF.

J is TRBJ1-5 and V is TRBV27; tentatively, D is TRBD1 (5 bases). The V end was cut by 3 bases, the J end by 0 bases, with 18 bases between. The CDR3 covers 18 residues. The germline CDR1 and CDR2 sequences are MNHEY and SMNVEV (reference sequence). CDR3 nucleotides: TGTGCCAGCAGTTTGTCAGGACAACAAGTATATAGCAATCAGCCCCAGCATTTT. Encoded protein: CASSLSGQQVYSNQPQHF.

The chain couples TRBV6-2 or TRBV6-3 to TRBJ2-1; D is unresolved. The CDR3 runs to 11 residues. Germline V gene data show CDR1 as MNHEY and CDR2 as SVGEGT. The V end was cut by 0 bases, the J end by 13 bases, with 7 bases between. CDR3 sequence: CASSYSKTQFF. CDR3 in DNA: TGTGCCAGCAGTTACTCGAAGACCCAGTTCTTC.

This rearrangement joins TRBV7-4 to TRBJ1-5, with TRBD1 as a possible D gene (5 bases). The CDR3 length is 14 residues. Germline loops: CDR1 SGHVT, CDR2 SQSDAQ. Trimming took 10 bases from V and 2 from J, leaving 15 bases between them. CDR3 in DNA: TGTGCCATCCTCCTTCGGGGGGGCAATCAGCCCCAGCATTTT. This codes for CAILLRGGNQPQHF.

The CDR3 region is CSAITGTRIYNEQYF. Here the CDR3 DNA reads TGCAGTGCTATAACCGGGACTAGAATATACAATGAGCAGTACTTC. This chain links TRBV20-1 with TRBJ2-1; 8 nucleotides line up with TRBD2. The closer fit of TRBJ2-7 to the DNA end suggests the J call may be wrong. This CDR3 spans 15 amino acids. The germline V gene encodes CDR1 DFQATT and CDR2 SNEGSKA (reference sequence).

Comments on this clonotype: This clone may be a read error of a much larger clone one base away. This CDR3 reads CATSRDFPGQGYEQYF. The CDR3 coding sequence is TGTGCCACCAGCAGAGATTTCCCGGGACAGGGCTACGAGCAGTACTTC. The rearrangement joins TRBV15 to TRBJ2-4; 9 nucleotides agree with TRBD1. TRBJ2-7 matches the DNA end more closely, so the J call is doubtful. This CDR3 has 16 amino acids. The germline CDR1 and CDR2 sequences are LNHNV and YYDKDF (reference sequence).

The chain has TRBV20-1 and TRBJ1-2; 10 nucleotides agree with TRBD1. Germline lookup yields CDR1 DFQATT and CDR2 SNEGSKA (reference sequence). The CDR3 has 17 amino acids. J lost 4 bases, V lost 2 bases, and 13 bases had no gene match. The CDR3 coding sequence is TGCAGTGCTAGACGGGGAGGACAGGGGGAGATTTCCTATGGCTACACCTTC. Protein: CSARRGGQGEISYGYTF.